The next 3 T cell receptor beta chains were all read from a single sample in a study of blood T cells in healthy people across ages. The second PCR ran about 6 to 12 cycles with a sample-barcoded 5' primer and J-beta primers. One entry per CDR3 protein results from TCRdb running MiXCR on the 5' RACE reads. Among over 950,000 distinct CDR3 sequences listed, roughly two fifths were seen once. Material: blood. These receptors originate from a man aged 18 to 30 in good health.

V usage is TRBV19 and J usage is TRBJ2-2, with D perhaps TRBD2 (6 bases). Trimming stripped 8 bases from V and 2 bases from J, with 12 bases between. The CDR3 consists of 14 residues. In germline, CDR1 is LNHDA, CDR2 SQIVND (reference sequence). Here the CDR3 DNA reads TGTGCCAGTGTTGGGGGGAGAAACACCGGGGAGCTGTTTTTT. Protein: CASVGGRNTGELFF.

CDR3 amino acids: CASSLSPISGDRLSGYTF. The DNA of the CDR3 is TGTGCCAGCAGCCTTTCTCCCATTTCCGGGGACAGGCTAAGTGGCTACACCTTC. This rearrangement joins TRBV9 to TRBJ1-2, with 8 bases fitting TRBD1. The CDR3 is 18 residues long. V shed 4 bases and J 7 bases; nucleotides not matched to a gene: 21. From germline, CDR1 is SGDLS and CDR2 YYNGEE. Supplemented by reference TRBV9 and TRBJ1-2, the full variable domain reads DSGVTQTPKHLITATGQRVTLRCSPRSGDLSVYWYQQSLDQGLQFLIQYYNGEERAKGNILERFSAQQFPDLHSELNLSSLELGDSALYFCASSLSPISGDRLSGYTFGSGTRLTVV.

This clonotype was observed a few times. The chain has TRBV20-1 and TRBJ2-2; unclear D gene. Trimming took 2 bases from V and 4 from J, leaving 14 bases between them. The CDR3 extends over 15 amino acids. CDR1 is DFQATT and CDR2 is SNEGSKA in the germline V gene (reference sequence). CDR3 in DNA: TGCAGTGCTAGAAGGCCCTCCGGCGGCACCGGGGAGCTGTTTTTT. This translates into CSARRPSGGTGELFF.